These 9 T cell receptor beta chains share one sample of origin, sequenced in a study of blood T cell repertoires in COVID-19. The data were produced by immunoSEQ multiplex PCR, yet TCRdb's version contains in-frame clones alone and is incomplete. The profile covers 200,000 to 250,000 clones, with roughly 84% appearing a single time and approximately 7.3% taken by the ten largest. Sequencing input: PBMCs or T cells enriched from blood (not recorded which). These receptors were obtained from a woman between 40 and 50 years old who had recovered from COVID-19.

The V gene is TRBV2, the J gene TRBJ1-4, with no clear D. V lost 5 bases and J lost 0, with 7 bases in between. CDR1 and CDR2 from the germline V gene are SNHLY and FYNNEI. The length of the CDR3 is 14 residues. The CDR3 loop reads CASSPLSTNEKLFF. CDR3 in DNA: TGTGCCAGCAGTCCCCTTTCAACTAATGAAAAACTGTTTTTT.

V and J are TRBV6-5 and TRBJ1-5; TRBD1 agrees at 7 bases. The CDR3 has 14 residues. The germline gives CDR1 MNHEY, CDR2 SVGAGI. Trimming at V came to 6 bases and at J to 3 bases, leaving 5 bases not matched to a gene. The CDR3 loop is CASRKTGTNQPQHF. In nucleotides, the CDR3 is TGTGCCAGCAGGAAGACAGGGACCAATCAGCCCCAGCATTTT.

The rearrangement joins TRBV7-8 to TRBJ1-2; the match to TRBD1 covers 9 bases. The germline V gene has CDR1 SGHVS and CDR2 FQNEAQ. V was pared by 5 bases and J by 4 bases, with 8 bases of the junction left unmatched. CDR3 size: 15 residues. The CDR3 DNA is TGTGCCAGCAGCGTGAGGACAGGGGATGCCTATGGCTACACCTTC. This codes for CASSVRTGDAYGYTF. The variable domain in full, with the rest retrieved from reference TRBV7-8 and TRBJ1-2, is GAGVSQSPRYKVAKRGQDVALRCDPISGHVSLFWYQQALGQGPEFLTYFQNEAQLDKSGLPSDRFFAERPEGSVSTLKIQRTQQEDSAVYLCASSVRTGDAYGYTFGSGTRLTVV.

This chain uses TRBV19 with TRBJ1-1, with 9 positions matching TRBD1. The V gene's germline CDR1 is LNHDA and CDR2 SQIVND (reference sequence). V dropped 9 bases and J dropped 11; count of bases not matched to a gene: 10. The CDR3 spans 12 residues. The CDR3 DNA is TGTGCCAGCGGACAGGGGCAATTTAGGGCTTTCTTT. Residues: CASGQGQFRAFF.

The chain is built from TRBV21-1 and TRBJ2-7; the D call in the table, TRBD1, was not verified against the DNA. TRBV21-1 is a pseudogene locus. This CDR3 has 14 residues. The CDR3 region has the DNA TGTGCCAGCAGCAAATGGGGCGACCCCTACGAGCAGTACGTC. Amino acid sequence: CASSKWGDPYEQYV.

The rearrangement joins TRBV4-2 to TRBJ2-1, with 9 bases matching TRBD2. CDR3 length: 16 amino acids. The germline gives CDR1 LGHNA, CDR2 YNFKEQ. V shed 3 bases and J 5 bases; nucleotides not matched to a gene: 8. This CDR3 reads CASSHGSAGGDNEQFF. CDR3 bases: TGTGCCAGCAGCCATGGGAGCGCGGGAGGGGACAATGAGCAGTTCTTC.

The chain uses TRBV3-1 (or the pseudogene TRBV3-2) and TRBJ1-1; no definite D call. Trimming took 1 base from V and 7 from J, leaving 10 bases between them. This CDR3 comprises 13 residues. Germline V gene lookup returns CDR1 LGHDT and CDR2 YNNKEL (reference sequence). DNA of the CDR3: TGTGCCAGCAGCCAAGGACCAGACTTTGAAGCTTTCTTT. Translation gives CASSQGPDFEAFF.

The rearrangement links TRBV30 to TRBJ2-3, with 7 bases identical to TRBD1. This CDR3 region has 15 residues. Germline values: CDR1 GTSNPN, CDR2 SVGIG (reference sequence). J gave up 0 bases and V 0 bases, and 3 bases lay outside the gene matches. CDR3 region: CAWSVTGESTDTQYF. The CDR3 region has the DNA TGTGCCTGGAGTGTAACAGGGGAAAGCACAGATACGCAGTATTTT. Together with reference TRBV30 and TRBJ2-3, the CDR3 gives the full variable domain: SQTIHQWPATLVQPVGSPLSLECTVEGTSNPNLYWYRQAAGRGLQLLFYSVGIGQISSEVPQNLSASRPQDRQFILSSKKLLLSDSGFYLCAWSVTGESTDTQYFGPGTRLTVL.

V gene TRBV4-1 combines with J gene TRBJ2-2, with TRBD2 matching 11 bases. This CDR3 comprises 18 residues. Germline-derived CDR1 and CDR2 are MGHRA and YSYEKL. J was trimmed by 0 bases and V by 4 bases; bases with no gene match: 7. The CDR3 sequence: CASSRGLAGFANTGELFF. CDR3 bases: TGCGCCAGCAGCCGAGGACTAGCGGGCTTTGCGAACACCGGGGAGCTGTTTTTT.